The following is a T cell receptor beta chain sequence with its context. Its cognate antigen is unknown. The record originates from a study of T cell responses to AZD1222 COVID-19 vaccine. Study results and limitations: Within unmutated variant regions lay the reported targets of nearly half of spike-specific TCRs. The study found vaccine-associated CD4 TCRs spanning spike, dominant at 160-218 and 743-854.

Repertoires were generated with immunoSEQ multiplex PCR, while TCRdb's copy carries only in-frame clones and drops some. Found here are about 120,000 clones, 70% to 90% of them singletons; the top ten hold around 3.2%. The CDR3 is 15 amino acids. Trimming left V 2 bases short and J 1 base short, with 6 bases between. Looked up from germline, CDR1 is MGHDK and CDR2 is SYGVNS. The receptor was isolated from an adult in good health. The chain couples TRBV25-1 to TRBJ2-6; D not resolved. This specimen consisted of peripheral blood, obtained on day 0 of AZD1222 vaccination. The CDR3 sequence: CASSEVGSGANVLTF. CDR3 coding DNA: TGTGCCAGCAGTGAAGTAGGGTCTGGGGCCAACGTCCTGACTTTC.